What follows is one T cell receptor beta chain and its context. The germline V gene encodes CDR1 MDHEN and CDR2 SYDVKM. This CDR3 comprises 15 residues. The V segment lost 6 bases and the J segment 2 bases; nucleotides outside the gene matches: 7. This sample is part of a study of CD8 T cells in Susac syndrome. RNA amounts of roughly 0.5 to 1 ug underwent reverse transcription with random hexamers. From the immunoSEQ multiplex PCR reads, TCRdb called clonotypes with MiXCR, one entry per CDR3 protein. The table records around 190,000 distinct CDR3 sequences, about 95% of them present only once. The TCR originated in a human donor in good health. The rearrangement joins TRBV28 to TRBJ2-3; 8 bases are a match to TRBD1. The specimen sequenced was CD4+ T cells from PBMCs. The CDR3 DNA reads TGTGCCAGCAGCCCGACAGGGGCCCTCACAGATACGCAGTATTTT. Translated, it gives CASSPTGALTDTQYF.